The 22 T cell receptor beta chains below come from one sample, sequenced in a study of CD8+ T cells in alopecia areata. The sample's treatment: oral pan-JAK inhibitor, 5-10 mg twice daily. In each case, RNA was isolated and then reverse transcribed into cDNA as the sequencing template. Sequencing was performed with immunoSEQ multiplex PCR; in TCRdb, only in-frame clones are kept and a portion is missing. The sample has about 120,000 clones; roughly 50% are singletons. This specimen consisted of CD8+ T cells sorted from blood, obtained at week 24, from a patient treated with tofacitinib. These TCRs come from a human donor with alopecia areata.

The chain is built from TRBV7-2 and TRBJ2-2, with D perhaps matching TRBD1 (6 bases). Germline assignment: CDR1 SGHTA and CDR2 FQGNSA. The CDR3 is made up of 15 amino acids. Trimming took 3 bases from V and 0 from J, leaving 8 bases between them. In DNA, the CDR3 is TGTGCCAGCAGCTTCGGGACAACGAACACCGGGGAGCTGTTTTTT. It codes for CASSFGTTNTGELFF.

The J gene is TRBJ2-1, the V gene TRBV27; D gene unclear. The CDR3 is 14 amino acids. Per the germline V gene, CDR1 is MNHEY and CDR2 is SMNVEV (reference sequence). V gave up 3 bases and J gave up 0 bases, with 6 bases separating them. The CDR3 DNA reads TGTGCCAGCAGTTTCGGTGGCTCCTACAATGAGCAGTTCTTC. It yields the protein CASSFGGSYNEQFF.

The chain links TRBV29-1 to TRBJ2-1; D gene uncertain. Deletions cut 4 bases from V and 6 bases from J, with 4 bases between. Germline CDR1 SQVTM, CDR2 ANQGSEA. The CDR3 length is 10 residues. This CDR3 reads CSVVANEQFF. CDR3 nucleotide sequence: TGCAGCGTTGTAGCCAATGAGCAGTTCTTC.

V and J are TRBV5-6 and TRBJ2-7; D is ambiguous. With 1 base removed from V and 2 bases from J, the gap between germline ends came to 7 bases. The CDR3 is 13 amino acids. Germline V gives CDR1 SGHDT, CDR2 YYEEEE. The CDR3 region has the DNA TGTGCCAGCAGCTTGATAGAAACCTACGAGCAGTACTTC. Translating gives CASSLIETYEQYF.

This clone showed up just a few times. The chain carries TRBV15 and TRBJ2-3; D ambiguous. This CDR3 comprises 17 residues. Trimming removed 4 bases from V and 2 bases from J, with 19 bases in between. The germline V gene has CDR1 LNHNV and CDR2 YYDKDF (reference sequence). The CDR3 DNA follows: TGTGCCACCAGCATCCGGGCAGGACCTCTCAACACAGATACGCAGTATTTT. It yields the protein CATSIRAGPLNTDTQYF. The full variable domain, in which reference TRBV15 and TRBJ2-3 provide the parts outside the CDR3, is DAMVIQNPRYQVTQFGKPVTLSCSQTLNHNVMYWYQQKSSQAPKLLFHYYDKDFNNEADTPDNFQSRRPNTSFCFLDIRSPGLGDTAMYLCATSIRAGPLNTDTQYFGPGTRLTVL.

The chain carries TRBV30 and TRBJ2-1, with TRBD1 matching 10 bases. There are 14 residues in the CDR3. Germline-derived CDR1 and CDR2 are GTSNPN and SVGIG (reference sequence). V gave up 2 bases and J gave up 8 bases; unmatched junction bases: 6. The CDR3 spells CAWSPGQGSHEQFF. DNA for the CDR3: TGTGCCTGGAGTCCGGGACAGGGGTCCCATGAGCAGTTCTTC.

This clone has a single count. The rearrangement links TRBV4-3 to TRBJ1-4; a weak D match, TRBD1 (5 bases). The CDR3 is 16 amino acids. Trimming took 3 bases from V and 8 from J, leaving 19 bases between them. CDR1 is LGHNA, CDR2 YSLEER, per germline. The CDR3 DNA reads as TGCGCCAGCAGCCAGGGGACGGCGGCTTTGGAGGAAAAACTGTTTTTT. It translates to CASSQGTAALEEKLFF.

For this clone: Other nucleotide sequences in the sample specify the same CDR3. This rearrangement joins TRBV5-4 to TRBJ2-2; D is possibly TRBD2 (5 bases). Per the germline V gene, CDR1 is SGHNT and CDR2 is YYREEE (reference sequence). V lost 1 base to trimming and J lost 2 bases, with 9 bases between them. The CDR3 is made up of 15 amino acids. The CDR3 loop is CASSLKAGNTGELFF. The CDR3 nucleotides are TGTGCCAGCAGCTTGAAGGCGGGTAACACCGGGGAGCTGTTTTTT.

In DNA, the CDR3 is TGTGCCAGCAGTGAGGGACAGGACGTCACCTACGAGCAGTACTTC. This gives the protein CASSEGQDVTYEQYF. The chain employs TRBV2 and TRBJ2-7, with TRBD1 identical over 8 bases. The CDR3 covers 15 residues. Germline trimming cut 3 bases from V and 2 bases from J; bases unmatched to any gene: 6. CDR1 is SNHLY, CDR2 FYNNEI, per germline.

V gene TRBV5-1 combines with J gene TRBJ1-1, with D uncertain. Trimming removed 7 bases at V and 3 bases at J, with 16 bases between. Germline CDR1 and CDR2: SGHRS and YFSETQ. This CDR3 has 14 amino acids. CDR3 in DNA: TGCGCCAGCCGCACAAGGTCGGGGTACACTGAAGCTTTCTTT. Its translation: CASRTRSGYTEAFF.

The J gene is TRBJ2-7, the V gene TRBV29-1; D remains ambiguous. This CDR3 region has 12 residues. CDR1 SQVTM and CDR2 ANQGSEA come from the germline V gene. The V gene lost 8 bases and the J gene lost 3 bases, with 14 bases spanning the gap. The DNA for the CDR3 is TGCAGCCTGAGACGGAAGGGCTACGAGCAGTACTTC. Amino acid sequence: CSLRRKGYEQYF.

This clone occurred once. The V and J genes are TRBV7-8 and TRBJ2-2; D gene unclear. The V and J ends lost 2 bases and 5 bases respectively, with 12 bases between them. Germline CDR1 and CDR2: SGHVS and FQNEAQ. The CDR3 covers 15 residues. The DNA of the CDR3 is TGTGCCAGCAGCTTACGCCGGTTAAATACCGGGGAGCTGTTTTTT. Its translation is CASSLRRLNTGELFF. The full variable domain, completed using reference TRBV7-8 and TRBJ2-2, is GAGVSQSPRYKVAKRGQDVALRCDPISGHVSLFWYQQALGQGPEFLTYFQNEAQLDKSGLPSDRFFAERPEGSVSTLKIQRTQQEDSAVYLCASSLRRLNTGELFFGEGSRLTVL.

The chain recombines TRBV10-3 with TRBJ1-6, with TRBD1 matching over 8 bases. The V and J ends lost 7 bases and 7 bases, in that order; junction bases with no gene match: 6. The CDR3 length is 14 residues. Germline V CDR1 and CDR2: ENHRY, SYGVKD. The CDR3 reads CAITQDRENSPLHF. CDR3 coding DNA: TGTGCCATCACCCAGGACAGGGAAAATTCACCCCTCCACTTT.

The chain has TRBV11-2 and TRBJ2-5; unclear D gene. V lost 1 base, J lost 5 bases, and 5 bases lay in between. This CDR3 has 12 amino acids. Germline lookup yields CDR1 SGHAT and CDR2 FQNNGV. CDR3 amino acids: CASSLGSETQYF. CDR3 DNA: TGTGCCAGCAGCTTAGGATCGGAGACCCAGTACTTC.

In its sample, this clone was seen once. V usage is TRBV7-8 and J usage is TRBJ1-5; D remains ambiguous. Trimming shortened V by 5 bases and J by 3 bases, and 14 bases separated the two germline ends. The germline V gene has CDR1 SGHVS and CDR2 FQNEAQ. The CDR3 is 15 amino acids. CDR3 in DNA: TGTGCCAGCAGCCCCGTTGACACAATCAATCAGCCCCAGCATTTT. Protein sequence: CASSPVDTINQPQHF. Full variable domain (missing parts from reference TRBV7-8 and TRBJ1-5): GAGVSQSPRYKVAKRGQDVALRCDPISGHVSLFWYQQALGQGPEFLTYFQNEAQLDKSGLPSDRFFAERPEGSVSTLKIQRTQQEDSAVYLCASSPVDTINQPQHFGDGTRLSIL.

This clone was picked up a small number of times. The chain links TRBV7-9 to TRBJ2-7, with a tentative D call TRBD1 (6 bases). V lost 3 bases to trimming and J lost 4 bases, with 7 bases between them. Looked up from germline, CDR1 is SEHNR and CDR2 is FQNEAQ (reference sequence). CDR3 length: 12 residues. The CDR3 nucleotides are TGTGCCAGCAGCTTCGGACAGTACGAGCAGTACTTC. The encoded protein is CASSFGQYEQYF.

J is TRBJ1-2 and V is TRBV13, with D maybe TRBD1 (6 bases). The CDR3 loop spans 14 amino acids. Germline assignment: CDR1 PRHDT and CDR2 FYEKMQ (reference sequence). V lost 5 bases to trimming and J lost 2 bases, with 12 bases between them. The CDR3 reads CASSGRTANYGYTF. CDR3 DNA: TGTGCCAGCAGCGGGAGGACAGCCAACTATGGCTACACCTTC.

This clone was seen more than once but under ten times. The J gene is TRBJ2-4, the V gene TRBV6-5; D ambiguous. The germline CDR1 and CDR2 sequences are MNHEY and SVGAGI. Trimming removed 6 bases from V and 8 bases from J, with 14 bases in between. The CDR3 has 13 residues. This CDR3 is CASSYGEIDIQYF. The CDR3 bases are TGTGCCAGCAGCTATGGGGAAATAGACATTCAGTACTTC.

This clone has just a few counts. This chain joins TRBV6-5 and TRBJ2-7; a weak D match, TRBD2 (6 bases). The CDR3 covers 16 residues. V was pared by 2 bases and J by 1 base, with 15 bases between. The V gene's germline CDR1 is MNHEY and CDR2 SVGAGI. The chain's CDR3 is CASSYGSPGESYEQYF. The DNA of the CDR3 is TGTGCCAGCAGTTACGGTTCTCCGGGGGAGTCCTACGAGCAGTACTTC.

The chain recombines TRBV7-9 with TRBJ2-1, with TRBD2 matching over 13 bases. Germline V lookup: CDR1 SEHNR, CDR2 FQNEAQ (reference sequence). The junction had 5 bases not matched to a gene; V was cut back by 4 bases and J by 8 bases. CDR3 length equals 15 residues. CDR3 residues: CASSSGTSGVHEQFF. In nucleotides, the CDR3 is TGTGCCAGCAGCTCCGGGACTAGCGGGGTCCATGAGCAGTTCTTC.

This clone was picked up one time. The J gene is TRBJ1-2, the V gene TRBV30; unclear D gene. The CDR3 consists of 12 residues. The germline CDR1 and CDR2 sequences are GTSNPN and SVGIG (reference sequence). V was trimmed by 4 bases and J by 4 bases, leaving 10 bases between them. The CDR3 DNA is TGTGCCTGGAAGGGCCTGATCTATGGCTACACCTTC. Translation gives CAWKGLIYGYTF.

J is TRBJ1-2 and V is TRBV5-8, with D perhaps TRBD1 (5 bases). Per the germline V gene, CDR1 is SGHTS and CDR2 is YDEGEE. Trimming took off 1 base at V and 8 bases at J, with 24 bases between the two ends. The CDR3 loop spans 17 amino acids. The CDR3 region has the DNA TGTGCCAGCAGCTTGATTGGATCAGGGTTTTTTGTTGGAGGCTACACCTTC. Its protein product is CASSLIGSGFFVGGYTF. The variable domain in full, with the rest retrieved from reference TRBV5-8 and TRBJ1-2, is EAGVTQSPTHLIKTRGQQATLRCSPISGHTSVYWYQQALGLGLQFLLWYDEGEERNRGNFPPRFSGRQFPNYSSELNVNALELEDSALYLCASSLIGSGFFVGGYTFGSGTRLTVV.